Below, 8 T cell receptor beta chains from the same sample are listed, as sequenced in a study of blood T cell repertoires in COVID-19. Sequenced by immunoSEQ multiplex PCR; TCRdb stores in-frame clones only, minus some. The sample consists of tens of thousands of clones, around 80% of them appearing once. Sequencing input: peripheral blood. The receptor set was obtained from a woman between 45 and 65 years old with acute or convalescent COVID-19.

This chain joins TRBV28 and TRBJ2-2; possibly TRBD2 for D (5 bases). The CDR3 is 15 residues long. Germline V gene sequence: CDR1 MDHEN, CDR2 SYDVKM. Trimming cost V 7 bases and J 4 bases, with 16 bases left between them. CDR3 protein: CASTPARVGTGELFF. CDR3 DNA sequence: TGTGCCAGCACACCAGCGAGGGTGGGCACCGGGGAGCTGTTTTTT.

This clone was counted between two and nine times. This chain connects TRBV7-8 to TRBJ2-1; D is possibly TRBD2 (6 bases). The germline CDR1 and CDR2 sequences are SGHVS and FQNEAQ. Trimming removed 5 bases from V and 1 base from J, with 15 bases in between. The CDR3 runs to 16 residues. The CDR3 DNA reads TGTGCCAGCAGCGGATGGAGGGCCGGGTCCTACAATGAGCAGTTCTTC. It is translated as CASSGWRAGSYNEQFF.

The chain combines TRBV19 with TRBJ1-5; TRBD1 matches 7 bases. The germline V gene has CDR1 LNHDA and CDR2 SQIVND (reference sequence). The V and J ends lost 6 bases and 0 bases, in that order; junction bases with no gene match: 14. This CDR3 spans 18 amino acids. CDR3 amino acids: CASSLNRQGRYSNQPQHF. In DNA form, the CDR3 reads TGTGCCAGTAGCCTCAACCGACAGGGCCGGTATAGCAATCAGCCCCAGCATTTT.

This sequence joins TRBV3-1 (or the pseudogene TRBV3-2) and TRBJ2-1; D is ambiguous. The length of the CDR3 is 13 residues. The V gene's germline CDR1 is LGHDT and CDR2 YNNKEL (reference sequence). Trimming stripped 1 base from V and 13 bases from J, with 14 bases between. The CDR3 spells CASSQVVNSRQFF. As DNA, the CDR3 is TGTGCCAGCAGCCAAGTAGTCAATAGCCGACAGTTCTTC.

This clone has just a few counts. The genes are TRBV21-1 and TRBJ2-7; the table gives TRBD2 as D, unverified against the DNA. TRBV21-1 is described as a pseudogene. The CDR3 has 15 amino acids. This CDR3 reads CASSPLSCYYYEQYF. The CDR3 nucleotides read TGTGCCAGCAGCCCTCTAAGCTGTTACTACTACGAGCAGTACTTC.

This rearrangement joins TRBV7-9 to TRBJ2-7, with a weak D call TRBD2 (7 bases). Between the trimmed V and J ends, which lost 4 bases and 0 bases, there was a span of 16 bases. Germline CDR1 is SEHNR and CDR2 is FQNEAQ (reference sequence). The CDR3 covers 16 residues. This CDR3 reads CASSSRTAGNSYEQYF. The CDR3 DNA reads TGTGCCAGCAGCTCTAGGACAGCGGGGAACTCCTACGAGCAGTACTTC.

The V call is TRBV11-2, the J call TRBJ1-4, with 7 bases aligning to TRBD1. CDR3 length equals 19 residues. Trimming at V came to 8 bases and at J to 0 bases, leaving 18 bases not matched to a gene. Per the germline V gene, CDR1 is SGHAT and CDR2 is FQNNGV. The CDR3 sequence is CASRSGTAFSPATNEKLFF. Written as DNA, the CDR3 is TGTGCCAGCCGCAGTGGGACAGCCTTTTCCCCGGCAACTAATGAAAAACTGTTTTTT. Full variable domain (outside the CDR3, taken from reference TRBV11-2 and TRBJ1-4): EAGVAQSPRYKIIEKRQSVAFWCNPISGHATLYWYQQILGQGPKLLIQFQNNGVVDDSQLPKDRFSAERLKGVDSTLKIQPAKLEDSAVYLCASRSGTAFSPATNEKLFFGSGTQLSVL.

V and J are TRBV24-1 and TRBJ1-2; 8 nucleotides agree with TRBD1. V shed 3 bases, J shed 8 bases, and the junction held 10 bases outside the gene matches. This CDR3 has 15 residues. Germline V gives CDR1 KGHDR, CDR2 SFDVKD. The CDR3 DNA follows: TGTGCCACCAGTGATAACGACAGGGGCTTGGGAGGCTACACCTTC. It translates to CATSDNDRGLGGYTF.